This T cell receptor (beta chain) appears in the sequencing data of a study of blood T cell repertoires in COVID-19. The CDR3 is made up of 15 amino acids. The V end lost 4 bases, the J end lost 7 bases, and 18 bases lay between the germline ends. CDR1 and CDR2 from the germline V gene are SGHRS and YFSETQ. Method: immunoSEQ multiplex PCR; TCRdb's copy keeps in-frame clones and lacks some. The sample holds a few hundred thousand clones, under 90% seen once. The clonotype comes from a man under 40 with active or convalescent COVID-19. The V gene is TRBV5-1, the J gene TRBJ2-1, with D perhaps TRBD2 (7 bases). Specimen: peripheral blood. CDR3 nucleotide sequence: TGCGCCAGCAGCCTAACGGGGGGCCCGTCTAATGAGCAGTTCTTC. This codes for CASSLTGGPSNEQFF.